Following are 16 T cell receptor beta chains from one sample sequenced in a study of blood T cell repertoires in COVID-19. Only in-frame clones appear in the TCRdb table, and some are missing; sequencing was by immunoSEQ multiplex PCR. The sample carries about 28,000 clones, about 90% recorded once. The sample comprised peripheral blood. These receptors were obtained from a human donor in a cohort sampled during active COVID-19.

This chain joins TRBV5-5 and TRBJ1-5; D is unclear. V was trimmed by 0 bases and J by 5 bases, leaving 18 bases between them. The CDR3 covers 17 residues. CDR1 is SGHKS and CDR2 is YYEKEE in the germline V gene (reference sequence). Written as DNA, the CDR3 is TGTGCCAGCAGCTTGGCGATTAGGTCCGGAGGCGATCAGCCCCAGCATTTT. This translates into CASSLAIRSGGDQPQHF.

This clone was found a few times. V usage is TRBV4-1 and J usage is TRBJ1-5; D is possibly TRBD1 (6 bases). Germline assignment: CDR1 MGHRA and CDR2 YSYEKL. There are 15 residues in the CDR3. V shed 1 base and J shed 5 bases, with 12 bases lying between them. In nucleotides, the CDR3 is TGCGCCAGCAGCCAAGGACAGGACCTATATCAGCCCCAGCATTTT. The encoded protein is CASSQGQDLYQPQHF.

V gene TRBV5-1 combines with J gene TRBJ2-7, with TRBD1 matching over 9 bases. The length of the CDR3 is 13 residues. Per germline, CDR1 SGHRS and CDR2 YFSETQ. Trimming at V came to 5 bases and at J to 6 bases, leaving 6 bases not matched to a gene. The CDR3 DNA follows: TGCGCCAGCAGGACGGGACAGGGCTTCGAGCAGTACTTC. Translating it yields CASRTGQGFEQYF.

This clone was picked up a small number of times. This rearrangement joins TRBV2 to TRBJ2-5, with TRBD1 identical over 8 bases. Trimming cost V 6 bases and J 5 bases; bases outside gene matches: 5. The V gene's germline CDR1 is SNHLY and CDR2 FYNNEI. This CDR3 contains 13 residues. In DNA, the CDR3 is TGTGCCAGCAGCCGGGACAGGAGGGAGACCCAGTACTTC. Translated: CASSRDRRETQYF.

The V call is TRBV18, the J call TRBJ1-3; D is ambiguous. V was cut by 1 base and J by 1 base, with 5 bases left in between. Germline V gives CDR1 KGHSH, CDR2 LQKENI. The CDR3 is 14 amino acids. The CDR3 loop reads CASSPQRSGNTIYF. The DNA for the CDR3 is TGTGCCAGCTCACCACAGCGATCTGGAAACACCATATATTTT.

The V call is TRBV27, the J call TRBJ1-5, with 7 bases identical to TRBD1. The germline CDR1 and CDR2 sequences are MNHEY and SMNVEV (reference sequence). The CDR3 extends over 16 amino acids. The V gene end was trimmed by 3 bases and the J gene end by 0 bases; junction bases not matched to a gene: 5. For the CDR3, the DNA is TGTGCCAGCAGTTTTAGGGGACAGAATAGCAATCAGCCCCAGCATTTT. This sequence encodes CASSFRGQNSNQPQHF.

The J gene is TRBJ1-1, the V gene TRBV10-2; no definite D call. The germline CDR1 and CDR2 sequences are WSHSY and SAAADI. CDR3 length: 12 amino acids. V lost 5 bases and J lost 1, with 5 bases in between. The CDR3 DNA sequence: TGCGCCAGCAGTTCAGAGAACACTGAAGCTTTCTTT. It translates to CASSSENTEAFF.

This clone came up a few times. The CDR3 region has the DNA TGTGCCAGCAGCTTAACAGGGGTTGTGACTGAAGCTTTCTTT. Its protein is CASSLTGVVTEAFF. V gene TRBV7-8 combines with J gene TRBJ1-1, with 7 bases lining up with TRBD1. After removal of 2 bases from V and 5 bases from J, the junction contained 5 bases not matched to a gene. Germline V gene sequence: CDR1 SGHVS, CDR2 FQNEAQ. The CDR3 sequence is 14 residues long.

The J gene is TRBJ1-4, the V gene TRBV18, with a tentative D call TRBD1 (5 bases). This CDR3 is 18 amino acids long. V was shortened by 0 bases and J by 0 bases, with 14 bases between the two germline ends. Germline V gene data show CDR1 as KGHSH and CDR2 as LQKENI. In DNA form, the CDR3 reads TGTGCCAGCTCACCACCGAGCCAGGGCCACGCAACTAATGAAAAACTGTTTTTT. The encoded protein is CASSPPSQGHATNEKLFF.

This rearrangement joins TRBV19 to TRBJ1-1; TRBD1 agrees at 7 bases. The CDR3 totals 14 residues. Trimming took 9 bases from V and 0 from J; bases not matched to a gene: 7. Germline V lookup: CDR1 LNHDA, CDR2 SQIVND (reference sequence). The CDR3 region is CASTDRVMNTEAFF. The CDR3 region has the DNA TGTGCCAGCACTGACAGGGTGATGAACACTGAAGCTTTCTTT. Together with reference TRBV19 and TRBJ1-1, the CDR3 gives the full variable domain: DGGITQSPKYLFRKEGQNVTLSCEQNLNHDAMYWYRQDPGQGLRLIYYSQIVNDFQKGDIAEGYSVSREKKESFPLTVTSAQKNPTAFYLCASTDRVMNTEAFFGQGTRLTVV.

The chain carries TRBV5-4 and TRBJ2-7; the match to TRBD1 covers 9 bases. Germline trimming cut 4 bases from V and 12 bases from J; bases unmatched to any gene: 11. The CDR3 runs to 13 residues. Germline CDR1 and CDR2: SGHNT and YYREEE (reference sequence). Here the CDR3 DNA reads TGTGCCAGCAGCCTCTCATGGACAGGGGAGATGTACTTC. Its protein is CASSLSWTGEMYF.

The chain employs TRBV6-6 and TRBJ1-1, with D tentatively TRBD1 (6 bases). The CDR3 has 14 amino acids. Trimming shortened V by 3 bases and J by 0 bases, and 8 bases separated the two germline ends. Germline V gene data show CDR1 as MNHNY and CDR2 as SVGAGI (reference sequence). DNA of the CDR3: TGTGCCAGCAGTTATAAGGGGGTGAACACTGAAGCTTTCTTT. Encoded protein: CASSYKGVNTEAFF.

This chain uses TRBV9 with TRBJ1-6; TRBD1 might be the D (6 bases). V lost 1 base, J lost 5 bases, and 13 bases lay in between. Germline lookup yields CDR1 SGDLS and CDR2 YYNGEE. The CDR3 spans 16 residues. DNA for the CDR3: TGTGCCAGCAGCGTACGGGCGGGGGCCGATAATTCACCCCTCCACTTT. Protein product: CASSVRAGADNSPLHF.

This chain connects TRBV7-8 to TRBJ2-7; D perhaps matches TRBD1 (6 bases). Germline lookup yields CDR1 SGHVS and CDR2 FQNEAQ. The germline V and J ends were trimmed by 1 base and 3 bases, with 22 bases remaining between them. CDR3 length: 18 amino acids. CDR3 DNA: TGTGCCAGCAGCTTAGGTTTTCGGGGACAATCTGAAGACTACGAGCAGTACTTC. Encoded protein: CASSLGFRGQSEDYEQYF. The full variable domain, in which reference TRBV7-8 and TRBJ2-7 provide the parts outside the CDR3, is GAGVSQSPRYKVAKRGQDVALRCDPISGHVSLFWYQQALGQGPEFLTYFQNEAQLDKSGLPSDRFFAERPEGSVSTLKIQRTQQEDSAVYLCASSLGFRGQSEDYEQYFGPGTRLTVT.

The CDR3 region is CASSIPGQGLANQPQHF. In DNA, the CDR3 is TGTGCCAGTAGTATCCCCGGACAAGGGTTGGCCAATCAGCCCCAGCATTTT. V and J are TRBV19 and TRBJ1-5; TRBD1 might be the D (5 bases). The V and J ends lost 3 bases and 3 bases respectively, with 18 bases between them. Germline V lookup: CDR1 LNHDA, CDR2 SQIVND (reference sequence). The CDR3 length is 17 residues.

A single count supports this clone. The chain has TRBV7-2 and TRBJ2-1; 10 nucleotides align to TRBD2. V was pared by 5 bases and J by 6 bases, with 13 bases of the junction left unmatched. CDR1 SGHTA and CDR2 FQGNSA come from the germline V gene. CDR3 length: 17 amino acids. CDR3 amino acids: CASSSLAGGPLGNEQFF. The CDR3 region has the DNA TGTGCCAGCAGCAGCTTAGCGGGGGGACCCCTGGGCAATGAGCAGTTCTTC.